The clone carrying this T cell receptor (beta chain) was found a few times. The record originates from a study of blood T cell repertoires in COVID-19. Study background: PBMCs, B-cell-depleted T cells, or T cells were the source of the cDNA or gDNA that made up the material.

In the authors' methods: Quantification of nucleated cells was approximated via reference gene primer amplification. Assay used: immunoSEQ multiplex PCR; TCRdb lists only in-frame clones, some missing. That table furnishes V, J and clone size, whereas the DNA furnished D and trimming. There are 89,000 or so clones in the sample; about 90% occur only once, and about 2.5% lies in the top ten. The TCR was taken from a man aged 45 to 65 with COVID-19, enrolled during active disease. Sequenced: peripheral blood.

CDR3 sequence (DNA): TGCGCCAGCGGGGGGACAGGGGACACCGGGGAGCTGTTTTTT. This encodes CASGGTGDTGELFF. This chain uses TRBV5-1 with TRBJ2-2, with TRBD1 matching 10 bases. Losses at the gene ends were 7 bases for V and 3 bases for J; bases not matched to a gene: 3. The CDR3 is 14 amino acids. The germline V gene encodes CDR1 SGHRS and CDR2 YFSETQ.